The T cell receptor beta chain described here comes from a study of shared clonotypes between healthy human individuals. General study points: Tissue TCR repertoires likely differ from these blood-only repertoires.

Assay runs were performed at deep level. TCRdb's copy holds only in-frame clones and misses some; the assay was immunoSEQ multiplex PCR. The table shows roughly 500,000 clones, with 79% occurring only once. As regards this clone: Its specificity is not known.

This CDR3 is 14 amino acids long. Trimming pared 4 bases from V and 2 bases from J, leaving 11 bases between. Germline V gene sequence: CDR1 SEHNR, CDR2 FQNEAQ (reference sequence). V usage is TRBV7-9 and J usage is TRBJ2-5; D gene unclear. The sequencing input was PBMCs. The TCR sequence derives from a woman aged 35 to 49 in good health. Some clones in this sample may be carry-over from other donors' samples. CDR3 loop: CASSWGSGQETQYF. The DNA for the CDR3 is TGTGCCAGCAGCTGGGGTTCTGGGCAAGAGACCCAGTACTTC.